This T cell receptor beta chain was sequenced for a study of blood T cell repertoires in COVID-19. Study information: Collection of acute and convalescent COVID-19 samples took place in the United States, Italy and Spain. T cells, B-cell-depleted T cells, or PBMCs supplied cDNA or gDNA.

As originally analysed: Amplifying reference gene primers gave estimates of nucleated cell counts. Generated by immunoSEQ multiplex PCR, the TCRdb table keeps only in-frame clones and is missing some. D and trimming were read from the DNA, whereas the V and J calls and clone size are those reported in that table. The sample consists of around 190,000 clones, around 80% of them appearing once. This sequence originates from a man between 65 and 85 years old with active or convalescent COVID-19. Sequencing was carried out using peripheral blood.

The CDR3 region has the DNA TGTGCCAGTAGTCCGGGACTGGCGCCTGGCGGCTACACCTTC. It yields the protein CASSPGLAPGGYTF. The chain employs TRBV19 and TRBJ1-2; TRBD1 is a possible D gene (5 bases). CDR3 length equals 14 residues. Trimming stripped 5 bases from V and 8 bases from J, with 18 bases between. Per germline, CDR1 LNHDA and CDR2 SQIVND (reference sequence).